A selection of T cell receptor beta chains follows, all from one sample in a study of cytomegalovirus exposure and HLA in healthy donors. Data came from immunoSEQ multiplex PCR; TCRdb stores just in-frame clones and leaves some out. The repertoire includes some 190,000 clones, roughly 88% of them detected once, and roughly 1.2% sits in the top ten. Sequencing was done on a sample of PBMCs. The receptors were gathered from a boy aged 2-15 years in good health and CMV-seronegative. CDR3s include the opening cysteine and the closing phenylalanine or tryptophan. The order of the fields is V gene, D gene, clone size, J gene, CDR3 DNA, CDR3 protein. A D gene is named only where the DNA matches it firmly. Not every row has a clone size; where given, it reads once, few, many or a size class.

TRBV5-1	NA	NA	TRBJ1-3	TGCGCCAGCAGCCCAGGGACAACTAGAAACACCATATATTTT	CASSPGTTRNTIYF
TRBV23-1	NA	NA	TRBJ2-1	TGCGCCAGCAGTCAGCTTGGAGGGCAGAACAACAATGAGCAGTTCTTC	CASSQLGGQNNNEQFF
TRBV2	NA	once	TRBJ2-3	TGTGCCAGCAGTGAAATAGCGTCAGATACGCAGTATTTT	CASSEIASDTQYF
TRBV27	NA	NA	TRBJ1-1	TGTGCCAGCAGTTCCCACAGCATGAACACTGAAGCTTTCTTT	CASSSHSMNTEAFF
TRBV18	TRBD1	NA	TRBJ1-1	TGTGCCAGCTCCCGGGACAGTATAGACACTGAAGCTTTCTTT	CASSRDSIDTEAFF
TRBV7-8	TRBD2	NA	TRBJ2-1	TGTGCCAGCAGCTTCCTCTTGCGGGGGGCACGAAATGAGCAGTTCTTC	CASSFLLRGARNEQFF
TRBV7-3	TRBD1	NA	TRBJ2-1	TGTGCCAGCAGCTTAAATGCCGGGACAGGGGCTAATGAGCAGTTCTTC	CASSLNAGTGANEQFF
TRBV15	TRBD1	NA	TRBJ1-5	TGTGCCACCAGCAGAGTTGGACAGGCGGATAGCAATCAGCCCCAGCATTTT	CATSRVGQADSNQPQHF
TRBV19	TRBD2	NA	TRBJ2-5	TGTGCCAGCCGCTCAACGGGACTAGCGGTCCAAGAGACCCAGTACTTC	CASRSTGLAVQETQYF
TRBV2	NA	NA	TRBJ1-2	TGTGCCAGCAGTGAAAGGACAGACATCTATGGCTACACCTTC	CASSERTDIYGYTF
TRBV4-3	TRBD2	NA	TRBJ2-3	TGCGCCAGCAGCCAAGATGCTAGCGGGGAGGGTGATACGCAGTATTTT	CASSQDASGEGDTQYF
TRBV10-3	NA	few	TRBJ1-1	TGTGCCATCAGGCCACAGGGAGAACGGAACACTGAAGCTTTCTTT	CAIRPQGERNTEAFF
TRBV9	NA	NA	TRBJ1-1	TGTGCCAGCAGCGTAGCTACCCGGAACACTGAAGCTTTCTTT	CASSVATRNTEAFF
TRBV19	TRBD1	NA	TRBJ1-5	TGTGCCAGTAGTATAGTAAGGACAGGGGGCAATAGCAATCAGCCCCAGCATTTT	CASSIVRTGGNSNQPQHF
TRBV30	TRBD2	few	TRBJ2-1	TGTGCCTGGACTACTAGCGGTACATACAATGAGCAGTTCTTC	CAWTTSGTYNEQFF
TRBV25-1	NA	few	TRBJ1-4	TGTGCCAGCAGTGAAAACAGCCCTAATGAAAAACTGTTTTTT	CASSENSPNEKLFF
TRBV6-5	NA	NA	TRBJ1-1	TGTGCCAGCAGTTGGGACAAGAAGAACACTGAAGCTTTCTTT	CASSWDKKNTEAFF
TRBV2	TRBD1	NA	TRBJ1-3	TGTGCCAGCAGTGATAACAGGGGGACTGGAAACACCATATATTTT	CASSDNRGTGNTIYF
TRBV4-3	TRBD1	NA	TRBJ2-1	TGCGCCAGCAGCCAAGATGGGGTCAAAGGACAGGGGGATAATGATGAGCAGTTCTTC	CASSQDGVKGQGDNDEQFF
TRBV5-6	TRBD2	NA	TRBJ2-1	TGTGCCAGCAGCCCTAGCGGGGAGAGCTACAATGAGCAGTTCTTC	CASSPSGESYNEQFF
TRBV2	TRBD1	NA	TRBJ1-1	TGTGCCAGCAGTAGGACAGGGGAGTTCACTGAAGCTTTCTTT	CASSRTGEFTEAFF
TRBV4-3	NA	NA	TRBJ1-2	TGCGCCAGCAGCCAAGAGTGGGCAGTTAACTATGGCTACACCTTC	CASSQEWAVNYGYTF
TRBV5-1	TRBD2	NA	TRBJ2-3	TGCGCCAGCAGCTTCCAACAGGGTGTGAGCGGGAGGACCGGGGGTACAGATACGCAGTATTTT	CASSFQQGVSGRTGGTDTQYF
TRBV7-3	TRBD1	NA	TRBJ1-1	TGTGCCAGCAGCTTGACAGGGGGCCGTGAAGCTTTCTTT	CASSLTGGREAFF
TRBV2	TRBD1	NA	TRBJ1-1	TGTGCCAGCAGTGACCCTCGACAGGGGCCCACTGAAGCTTTCTTT	CASSDPRQGPTEAFF
TRBV27	TRBD2	few	TRBJ2-1	TGTGCCAGCAGTTCTCATACGGGGGGTGAGCAGTTCTTC	CASSSHTGGEQFF
TRBV11-2	TRBD2	NA	TRBJ2-5	TGTGCCAGCAGCCGATCCCTGGCTAGCGGGGGGGCCTTAGGGGAGACCCAGTACTTC	CASSRSLASGGALGETQYF
TRBV5-1	NA	once	TRBJ1-1	TGCGCCAGCAGCCCGACTAGCGGGACCACTGAAGCTTTCTTT	CASSPTSGTTEAFF